This TCR beta chain was identified during a study of cytomegalovirus exposure and HLA in healthy donors. With regard to this clone: The junction departs from the called germline gene at one end, perhaps through a read error.

Both 60 Vbeta primers and 13 Jbeta primers went into the PCR. The assay was immunoSEQ multiplex PCR, and TCRdb's table has in-frame clones only and misses some. The table has over 110,000 clones, roughly four fifths seen once. The sample comprised PBMCs. The TCR was taken from a male donor in good health and CMV-seronegative.

The CDR3 region has the DNA TGTGCCAGCAGCTCAGAACTAGCGGGAGGGCCCTCGGACTTC. Its translation is CASSSELAGGPSDF. J is TRBJ2-7 and V is TRBV7-2; 13 nucleotides agree with TRBD2. Germline V gene lookup returns CDR1 SGHTA and CDR2 FQGNSA. This CDR3 comprises 14 residues.